This T cell receptor beta chain was identified in a study of beta chain features in type 1 diabetes. Broader study findings: TCRB CDR3s from Type 1 diabetes patients were moderately but significantly shorter in all four CD4+ subsets. Lower insertion and higher deletion counts appeared at VDJ junctions in type 1 diabetes patients.

Expressed TCRB transcripts were sequenced after all isolated RNA was converted to cDNA. Naive, central memory and regulatory T cell samples produced a mean of roughly 3.9 million reads. Here immunoSEQ multiplex PCR was the method, and the copy in TCRdb shows in-frame clones only, minus some. The table records 130,000 to 150,000 clones, roughly 48% of them present only once. Turning to this clone: Its matching antigen is unknown.

CDR3 size: 14 residues. CDR1 is SNHLY, CDR2 FYNNEI, per germline. Losses at the gene ends were 6 bases for V and 4 bases for J; bases not matched to a gene: 7. CD45RO/CCR7/CD25/CD127/CD95/CD27 staining was used to isolate CD4+ naive, central memory, regulatory and stem cell-like memory cells by sorting. The rearrangement joins TRBV2 to TRBJ2-7; 9 nucleotides agree with TRBD2. The sequenced material came from Tregs from blood. This TCR derives from a man between 18 and 35 years old in good health. DNA for the CDR3: TGTGCCAGCAGCTCCGGCGGGAGGGAGTACGAGCAGTACTTC. Protein: CASSSGGREYEQYF. The whole variable domain, filled in from reference TRBV2 and TRBJ2-7, reads EPEVTQTPSHQVTQMGQEVILRCVPISNHLYFYWYRQILGQKVEFLVSFYNNEISEKSEIFDDQFSVERPDGSNFTLKIRSTKLEDSAMYFCASSSGGREYEQYFGPGTRLTVT.